This T cell receptor (beta chain) came from a study of T cell responses to AZD1222 COVID-19 vaccine. Study-level results: Targets within unmutated variant regions were reportedly found for nearly half of spike-specific TCRs. Females made up more of the donors, who were largely white British, and clonal diversity may have come out too low. Spike-spanning, vaccine-associated CD4 TCRs were dominant at 160-218 and 743-854.

Method: immunoSEQ multiplex PCR; TCRdb's copy keeps in-frame clones and lacks some. The sample yields some 80,000 clones, about 91% seen once. The V gene's germline CDR1 is SGHRS and CDR2 YFSETQ. This CDR3 contains 15 residues. Trimming removed 3 bases from V and 1 base from J; junction bases left unmatched: 5. With respect to this clone: What it binds is not known.

Sequenced here: peripheral blood, sampled 28 days after the second dose of the MenACWY control vaccine. This chain connects TRBV5-1 to TRBJ2-5; 8 bases map to TRBD1. The sequence was obtained from an adult who received the MenACWY meningococcal vaccine as a control. This CDR3 reads CASSSGQAIQETQYF. The CDR3 DNA sequence: TGCGCCAGCAGCTCGGGACAGGCCATCCAAGAGACCCAGTACTTC.